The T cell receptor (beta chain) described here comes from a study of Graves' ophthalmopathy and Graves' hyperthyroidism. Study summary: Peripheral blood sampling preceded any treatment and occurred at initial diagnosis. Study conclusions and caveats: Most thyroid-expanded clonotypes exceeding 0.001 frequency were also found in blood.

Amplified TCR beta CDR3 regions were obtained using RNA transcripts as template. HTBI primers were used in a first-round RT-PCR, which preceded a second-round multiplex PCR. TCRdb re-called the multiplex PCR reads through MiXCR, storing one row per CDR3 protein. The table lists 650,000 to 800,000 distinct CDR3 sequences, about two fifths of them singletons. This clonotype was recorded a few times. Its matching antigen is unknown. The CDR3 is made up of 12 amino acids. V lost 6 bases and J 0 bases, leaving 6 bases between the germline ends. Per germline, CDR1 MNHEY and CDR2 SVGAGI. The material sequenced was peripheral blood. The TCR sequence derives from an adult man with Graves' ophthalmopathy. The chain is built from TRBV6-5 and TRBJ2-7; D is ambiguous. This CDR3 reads CASRYNSYEQYF. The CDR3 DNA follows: TGTGCCAGCAGATACAACTCCTACGAGCAGTACTTC.